This TCR beta chain comes out of a study of blood T cell repertoires in COVID-19. As for the study in general: Acute-phase and convalescent COVID-19 samples originated in the United States, Italy and Spain.

As originally analysed: It was from reference gene primer amplification that nucleated cell counts were estimated. Repertoires were generated with immunoSEQ multiplex PCR, while TCRdb's copy carries only in-frame clones and drops some. That table supplies the V and J calls and clone size; D and trimming were determined from the DNA. There are approximately 230,000 clones in the sample; about 91% occur only once, and around 6.6% lies in the top ten. Between the trimmed V and J ends, which lost 4 bases and 4 bases, there was a span of 10 bases. The CDR3 has 13 amino acids. Germline CDR1 reads KGHSH; CDR2 reads LQKENI.

The TCR originated in a woman in her thirties with COVID-19, enrolled during active disease. The sequencing input was peripheral blood. The chain uses TRBV18 and TRBJ1-2; the D gene is possibly TRBD1 (6 bases). The CDR3 DNA follows: TGTGCCAGCTCACTTGGACAGCTCTATGGCTACACCTTC. Residues: CASSLGQLYGYTF.